One sample yielded the 11 T cell receptor beta chains listed below, sequenced in a study of blood T cell repertoires in COVID-19. The protocol was immunoSEQ multiplex PCR, while the TCRdb copy is restricted to in-frame clones and leaves out a portion. The sample carries over 200,000 clones, approximately 87% recorded once. Sequencing used peripheral blood. These receptors all come from a man between 60 and 75 years old who had recovered from COVID-19.

This clone was found once. The chain employs TRBV28 and TRBJ1-1, with TRBD1 identical over 9 bases. Trimming cost V 5 bases and J 11 bases; bases outside gene matches: 6. Germline V gene lookup returns CDR1 MDHEN and CDR2 SYDVKM. This CDR3 is built from 12 residues. The CDR3 here is CASSQGQGPAFF. CDR3 bases: TGTGCCAGCAGTCAGGGACAGGGCCCTGCTTTCTTT.

The chain uses TRBV4-2 and TRBJ1-1, with D perhaps matching TRBD1 (5 bases). The germline CDR1 and CDR2 sequences are LGHNA and YNFKEQ. V lost 5 bases and J lost 5, with 18 bases in between. The CDR3 is 15 residues long. The CDR3 reads CASSAVRGVITEAFF. DNA for the CDR3: TGTGCCAGCAGCGCGGTGCGGGGGGTCATAACTGAAGCTTTCTTT.

The V call is TRBV5-1, the J call TRBJ2-7, with 9 bases matching TRBD2. The J segment lost 5 bases and the V segment lost 2 bases, leaving 11 bases of the junction unmatched. Germline lookup yields CDR1 SGHRS and CDR2 YFSETQ. The CDR3 contains 16 residues. The CDR3 protein is CASSFSSGRKFDEQYF. The DNA of the CDR3 is TGCGCCAGCAGCTTTTCAAGCGGGAGGAAGTTCGACGAGCAGTACTTC.

V usage is TRBV27 and J usage is TRBJ2-7; maybe TRBD1 (6 bases). CDR1 is MNHEY, CDR2 SMNVEV, per germline (reference sequence). This CDR3 is 12 amino acids long. The germline V and J ends were trimmed by 8 bases and 6 bases, with 14 bases remaining between them. Written as DNA, the CDR3 is TGTGCCAGCGGGGGCTGGCGAGGCGAGCAGTACTTC. Its translation is CASGGWRGEQYF.

V usage is TRBV30 and J usage is TRBJ2-1, with D perhaps TRBD1 (6 bases). Per the germline V gene, CDR1 is GTSNPN and CDR2 is SVGIG (reference sequence). The CDR3 length is 21 residues. V was shortened by 4 bases and J by 8 bases, with 39 bases between the two germline ends. CDR3 DNA sequence: TGTGCCTGGATGGGTGGATGGAATATACGAGGGGGAGTAAATAAGGGGTATGAGCAGTTCTTC. Amino acids: CAWMGGWNIRGGVNKGYEQFF.

As regards this clone: At the DNA level, this CDR3 is encoded by other sequences in the same sample as well. V and J are TRBV5-1 and TRBJ1-2; TRBD1 is a possible D gene (6 bases). The CDR3 consists of 13 residues. V dropped 3 bases and J dropped 2 bases, with 8 bases sitting between them. CDR1 SGHRS and CDR2 YFSETQ come from the germline V gene. The CDR3 spells CASSSQGNYGYTF. For the CDR3, the DNA is TGCGCCAGCAGCTCCCAGGGGAACTATGGCTACACCTTC.

This clone was found once. V usage is TRBV14 and J usage is TRBJ1-1; tentative D call: TRBD1 (5 bases). Germline assignment: CDR1 SGHDN and CDR2 FVKESK. V gave up 5 bases and J gave up 1 base, with 14 bases separating them. CDR3 length equals 15 residues. DNA of the CDR3: TGTGCCAGCAGCTCCCTAGGGGCGGCGAACACTGAAGCTTTCTTT. As protein: CASSSLGAANTEAFF.

V usage is TRBV27 and J usage is TRBJ2-3; TRBD2 matches at 10 bases. CDR1 MNHEY and CDR2 SMNVEV come from the germline V gene (reference sequence). The CDR3 length is 16 residues. V trimming: 5 bases; J trimming: 0 bases; junction bases outside the gene matches: 5. This CDR3 is CASSPGLAISTDTQYF. The CDR3 DNA follows: TGTGCCAGCAGTCCGGGACTAGCGATCAGCACAGATACGCAGTATTTT.

The rearrangement uses TRBV18 and TRBJ1-1; D not resolved. The CDR3 covers 13 residues. Germline CDR1 KGHSH, CDR2 LQKENI. With 4 bases removed from V and 2 bases from J, the gap between germline ends came to 8 bases. The CDR3 loop reads CASSQGGNTEAFF. The CDR3 nucleotides read TGTGCCAGCTCACAGGGAGGTAACACTGAAGCTTTCTTT.

The chain couples TRBV5-1 to TRBJ1-2; 9 bases match TRBD1. Trimming cost V 2 bases and J 8 bases; bases outside gene matches: 7. Germline V lookup: CDR1 SGHRS, CDR2 YFSETQ. The CDR3 has 14 amino acids. CDR3 sequence (DNA): TGCGCCAGCAGCTTCGAACAGGGGGCTAGGGGCTACACCTTC. The encoded protein is CASSFEQGARGYTF. Full variable domain (outside the CDR3, taken from reference TRBV5-1 and TRBJ1-2): KAGVTQTPRYLIKTRGQQVTLSCSPISGHRSVSWYQQTPGQGLQFLFEYFSETQRNKGNFPGRFSGRQFSNSRSEMNVSTLELGDSALYLCASSFEQGARGYTFGSGTRLTVV.

The chain joins TRBV19 to TRBJ2-3; a weak D match, TRBD2 (6 bases). This CDR3 region has 15 residues. Germline V CDR1 and CDR2: LNHDA, SQIVND (reference sequence). V shed 6 bases and J shed 4 bases, with 17 bases lying between them. The CDR3 sequence is CASRRLAVSADTQYF. For the CDR3, the DNA is TGTGCCAGTAGGAGGTTAGCGGTGAGCGCAGATACGCAGTATTTT. Full variable domain (remainder filled in from reference TRBV19 and TRBJ2-3): DGGITQSPKYLFRKEGQNVTLSCEQNLNHDAMYWYRQDPGQGLRLIYYSQIVNDFQKGDIAEGYSVSREKKESFPLTVTSAQKNPTAFYLCASRRLAVSADTQYFGPGTRLTVL.